Listed here is a single T cell receptor beta chain. In the study's own analysis: By means of reference gene primer amplification, nucleated cell counts were estimated. Sequencing used immunoSEQ multiplex PCR; TCRdb keeps in-frame clones, though not all of them. The DNA was the basis for D and trimming; V, J and clone size are from that table. The sample includes 200,000 to 300,000 clones, around 89% of them seen just once. This specimen comes from a study of blood T cell repertoires in COVID-19. Overall study context: The United States, Italy and Spain supplied acute and convalescent COVID-19 samples. PBMCs, B-cell-depleted T cells, or T cells provided the cDNA or gDNA that made up the material.

Germline values: CDR1 MNHEY, CDR2 SVGAGI. V was shortened by 4 bases and J by 2 bases, with 8 bases between the two germline ends. This CDR3 contains 13 residues. The sequencing sample was made of peripheral blood. The V call is TRBV6-5, the J call TRBJ1-2, with D possibly being TRBD1 (6 bases). This TCR derives from a woman aged 40 to 50 with acute or convalescent COVID-19. The CDR3 coding sequence is TGTGCCAGCAGTTCACAGGGAAACTATGGCTACACCTTC. This encodes CASSSQGNYGYTF.